The 6 T cell receptor beta chains in this list originate from one sample, sequenced in a study of blood T cell repertoires in COVID-19. Using immunoSEQ multiplex PCR, the repertoire was profiled, and TCRdb retains in-frame clones only, with some absent. This table has 50,000 or so clones, under 90% appearing once. The sequencing input was peripheral blood. Receptor source: a man over 45 with acute or convalescent COVID-19.

The V gene is TRBV10-1, the J gene TRBJ2-2; D perhaps matches TRBD1 (5 bases). Germline loops: CDR1 WNHNN, CDR2 SYGVQD (reference sequence). This CDR3 comprises 13 residues. V was cut by 2 bases and J by 5 bases, with 6 bases left in between. The CDR3: CASSEQGTGELFF. The DNA for the CDR3 is TGCGCCAGCAGTGAGCAGGGTACCGGGGAGCTGTTTTTT.

This clone was found a few times. The rearrangement uses TRBV18 and TRBJ1-3, with D possibly TRBD1 on 5 matching bases. The CDR3 covers 15 residues. The germline CDR1 and CDR2 sequences are KGHSH and LQKENI. Trimming shortened V by 3 bases and J by 1 base, and 10 bases separated the two germline ends. The CDR3 sequence is CASSPSQGSGNTIYF. The CDR3 nucleotides read TGTGCCAGCTCACCTTCGCAGGGTTCTGGAAACACCATATATTTT.

The V gene is TRBV10-2, the J gene TRBJ2-3; D uncertain. CDR3 length: 14 amino acids. Germline V gene data show CDR1 as WSHSY and CDR2 as SAAADI. Between the trimmed V and J ends, which lost 7 bases and 4 bases, there was a span of 15 bases. The DNA of the CDR3 is TGCGCCAGCACCCGCGCTGCGGTGGCAGATACGCAGTATTTT. Its protein is CASTRAAVADTQYF.

This clone was detected once. The CDR3 region has the DNA TGTGCCAGCAGGTTAAAGGTCGGGGAGACCCAGTACTTC. As protein: CASRLKVGETQYF. J is TRBJ2-5 and V is TRBV27; no firm D call. Germline values: CDR1 MNHEY, CDR2 SMNVEV (reference sequence). This CDR3 is 13 amino acids long. The ends were cut back, 6 bases at V and 5 bases at J, with 13 bases in the middle.

V is TRBV12-2 and J is TRBJ2-7; the table calls TRBD2, which could not be checked here. TRBV12-2 is marked as a pseudogene. This CDR3 contains 16 residues. CDR3 amino acids: CASRFTRIAGGYEQYF. DNA for the CDR3: TGTGCAAGTCGCTTCACCCGGATAGCGGGAGGTTACGAGCAGTACTTC.

The chain carries TRBV15 and TRBJ2-3; no definite D call. Trimming pared 1 base from V and 2 bases from J, leaving 7 bases between. Germline V gene data show CDR1 as LNHNV and CDR2 as YYDKDF (reference sequence). This CDR3 has 14 residues. The DNA of the CDR3 is TGTGCCACCAGCAGAGTACGGGTCACAGATACGCAGTATTTT. Its protein product is CATSRVRVTDTQYF.